This passage covers 4 T cell receptor beta chains from one sample sequenced in a study of OX40 agonist ivuxolimab in advanced cancers. The repertoire was sequenced with immunoSEQ multiplex PCR; TCRdb's copy has only in-frame clones and lacks some. The table records under 100,000 clones, 81% of them present only once. The starting material was CD4+ or CD8+ T cells sorted from blood, obtained in a trial of the OX40 agonist ivuxolimab. The receptors were gathered from an adult with an advanced solid tumor such as melanoma, head and neck, liver or kidney cancer.

This clone was seen just once. The chain has TRBV19 and TRBJ1-1; D is unresolved. The CDR3 totals 11 residues. Germline-derived CDR1 and CDR2 are LNHDA and SQIVND (reference sequence). Trimming removed 4 bases at V and 4 bases at J, with 4 bases between. The CDR3 loop is CASSRGTEAFF. CDR3 coding DNA: TGTGCCAGTAGTAGAGGCACTGAAGCTTTCTTT.

The V and J genes are TRBV5-5 and TRBJ2-7, with TRBD2 identical over 8 bases. The germline CDR1 and CDR2 sequences are SGHKS and YYEKEE (reference sequence). CDR3 length equals 14 residues. With V trimmed by 2 bases and J by 5 bases, 6 bases remained unmatched. Here the CDR3 reads CASSFSSGGNEQYF. As DNA, the CDR3 is TGTGCCAGCAGCTTCTCTTCGGGAGGGAACGAGCAGTACTTC. The full variable domain, in which reference TRBV5-5 and TRBJ2-7 provide the parts outside the CDR3, is DAGVTQSPTHLIKTRGQQVTLRCSPISGHKSVSWYQQVLGQGPQFIFQYYEKEERGRGNFPDRFSARQFPNYSSELNVNALLLGDSALYLCASSFSSGGNEQYFGPGTRLTVT.

This chain joins TRBV6-5 and TRBJ1-3; no reliable D call. The V and J ends lost 8 bases and 6 bases respectively, with 5 bases between them. CDR3 length: 10 residues. The V gene's germline CDR1 is MNHEY and CDR2 SVGAGI. Here the CDR3 reads CASPANTIYF. The CDR3 nucleotides are TGTGCCAGCCCCGCAAACACCATATATTTT.

By its share, this clone is medium-sized (0.01 to 0.1%). The V and J genes are TRBV7-6 and TRBJ2-1; 7 nucleotides match TRBD2. This CDR3 comprises 16 residues. Trimming took 0 bases from V and 5 from J; bases not matched to a gene: 7. The germline V gene encodes CDR1 SGHVS and CDR2 FNYEAQ. The CDR3 sequence is CASSLAVPSGNNEQFF. The CDR3 nucleotides are TGTGCCAGCAGCTTAGCAGTCCCTAGCGGAAACAATGAGCAGTTCTTC.